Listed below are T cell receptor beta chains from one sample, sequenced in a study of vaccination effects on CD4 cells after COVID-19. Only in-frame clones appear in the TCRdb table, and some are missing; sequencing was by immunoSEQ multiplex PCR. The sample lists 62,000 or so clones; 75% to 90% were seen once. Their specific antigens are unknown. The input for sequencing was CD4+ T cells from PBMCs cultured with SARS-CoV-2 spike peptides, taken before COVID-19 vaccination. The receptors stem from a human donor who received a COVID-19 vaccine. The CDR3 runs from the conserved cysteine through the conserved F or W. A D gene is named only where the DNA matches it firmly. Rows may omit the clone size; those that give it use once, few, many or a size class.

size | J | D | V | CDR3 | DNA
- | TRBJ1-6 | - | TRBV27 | CASSRWDTRSSYNSPLHF | TGTGCCAGCAGTCGATGGGACACTCGGAGCTCCTATAATTCACCCCTCCACTTT
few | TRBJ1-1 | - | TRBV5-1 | CASSLGGQEHFF | TGCGCCAGCAGCTTGGGGGGGCAGGAGCATTTCTTT
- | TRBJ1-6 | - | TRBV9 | CASSVASESYNSPLHF | TGTGCCAGCAGCGTAGCTTCAGAGAGTTATAATTCACCCCTCCACTTT
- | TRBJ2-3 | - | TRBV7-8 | CASSTGPHTDTQYF | TGTGCCAGCAGCACCGGGCCTCACACAGATACGCAGTATTTT
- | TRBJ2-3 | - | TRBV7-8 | CASSVKGGRTDTQYF | TGTGCCAGCAGCGTAAAAGGGGGGCGCACAGATACGCAGTATTTT
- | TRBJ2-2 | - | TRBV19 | CASTPDELLNTGELFF | TGTGCCAGTACCCCGGACGAATTATTGAACACCGGGGAGCTGTTTTTT
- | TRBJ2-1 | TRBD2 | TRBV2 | CASREVRGVNEQFF | TGTGCCAGCAGGGAAGTGCGGGGGGTCAATGAGCAGTTCTTC
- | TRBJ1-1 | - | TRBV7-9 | CASSPLFGDTEAFF | TGTGCCAGCAGCCCCCTTTTCGGGGACACTGAAGCTTTCTTT
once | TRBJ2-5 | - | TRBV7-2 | CASSQSRSIGQETQYF | TGTGCCAGCAGCCAATCCCGGTCTATCGGGCAAGAGACCCAGTACTTC
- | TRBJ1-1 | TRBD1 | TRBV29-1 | CSGWGQLNTEAFF | TGCAGCGGCTGGGGACAGCTGAACACTGAAGCTTTCTTT
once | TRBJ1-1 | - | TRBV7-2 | CASSLWGRGAEAFF | TGTGCCAGCAGCTTATGGGGCAGGGGCGCTGAAGCTTTCTTT
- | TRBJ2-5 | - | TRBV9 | CASSVASGRGETQYF | TGTGCCAGCAGCGTAGCCTCGGGCAGGGGAGAGACCCAGTACTTC
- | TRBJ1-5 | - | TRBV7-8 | CASSLNRDGSNQPQHF | TGTGCCAGCAGCCTCAACCGGGACGGTAGCAATCAGCCCCAGCATTTT
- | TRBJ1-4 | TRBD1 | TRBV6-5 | CASRGGQGLGEKLFF | TGTGCCAGCAGGGGGGGACAGGGGTTGGGAGAAAAACTGTTTTTT
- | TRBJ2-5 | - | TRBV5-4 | CASSVGFYGQSGKETQYF | TGTGCCAGCAGCGTGGGATTTTATGGACAGTCAGGCAAGGAGACCCAGTACTTC
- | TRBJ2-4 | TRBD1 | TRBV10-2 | CASSFDRAAKNIQYF | TGCGCCAGCAGTTTCGACAGGGCAGCCAAAAACATTCAGTACTTC
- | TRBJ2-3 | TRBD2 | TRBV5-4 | CASSLGLAGVGDTQYF | TGTGCCAGCAGCTTGGGACTAGCGGGGGTTGGAGATACGCAGTATTTT
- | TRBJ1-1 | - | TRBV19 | CASTGSMNTEAFF | TGTGCCAGTACCGGCAGTATGAACACTGAAGCTTTCTTT
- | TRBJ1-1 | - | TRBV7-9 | CASSLAPSGAKNTEAFF | TGTGCCAGCAGCTTAGCCCCGTCAGGGGCTAAGAACACTGAAGCTTTCTTT
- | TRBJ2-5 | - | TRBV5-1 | CASSPAKETQYF | TGCGCCAGCAGCCCTGCCAAAGAGACCCAGTACTTC
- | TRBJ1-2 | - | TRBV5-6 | CASSLSGYGYTF | TGTGCCAGCAGCTTGTCTGGGTATGGCTACACCTTC
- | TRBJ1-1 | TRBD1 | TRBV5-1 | CASSPTDRQNTEAFF | TGCGCCAGCAGCCCAACGGACAGGCAGAACACTGAAGCTTTCTTT
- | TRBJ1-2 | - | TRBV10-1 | CASSAGVGYTF | TGCGCCAGCAGCGCAGGGGTCGGCTACACCTTC
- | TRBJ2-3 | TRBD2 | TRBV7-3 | CASSWTSQSTDTQYF | TGTGCCAGCAGCTGGACTAGCCAAAGCACAGATACGCAGTATTTT
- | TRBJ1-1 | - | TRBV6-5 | CASSLYTEAFF | TGTGCCAGCAGCTTATACACTGAAGCTTTCTTT
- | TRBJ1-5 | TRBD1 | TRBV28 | CASSLWDRDDQPQHF | TGTGCCAGCAGTTTGTGGGACAGGGATGATCAGCCCCAGCATTTT
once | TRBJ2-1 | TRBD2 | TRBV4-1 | CASSRGLAVTASYNEQFF | TGCGCCAGCAGCCGAGGACTAGCGGTGACCGCCTCCTACAATGAGCAGTTCTTC
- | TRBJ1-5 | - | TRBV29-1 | CSGGNSNQPQHF | TGCAGCGGGGGAAATAGCAATCAGCCCCAGCATTTT
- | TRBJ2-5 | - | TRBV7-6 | CASSLNLGSQETQYF | TGTGCCAGCAGCTTAAATCTGGGGAGCCAAGAGACCCAGTACTTC
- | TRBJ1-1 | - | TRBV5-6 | CASSLVLGGTEAFF | TGTGCCAGCAGCTTGGTTTTGGGAGGCACTGAAGCTTTCTTT
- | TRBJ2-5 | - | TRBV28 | CASSLRETQYF | TGTGCCAGCAGTTTAAGAGAGACCCAGTACTTC
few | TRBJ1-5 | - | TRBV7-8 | CASSLAILRTQPQHF | TGTGCCAGCAGCTTGGCAATTCTAAGAACTCAGCCCCAGCATTTT
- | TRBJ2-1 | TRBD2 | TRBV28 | CASSFEAGGRGEQFF | TGTGCCAGCAGTTTCGAAGCGGGGGGGCGTGGTGAGCAGTTCTTC
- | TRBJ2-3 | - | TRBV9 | CASSVHTGSTDTQYF | TGTGCCAGCAGCGTGCACACCGGATCCACAGATACGCAGTATTTT
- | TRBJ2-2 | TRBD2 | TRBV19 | CASSPRGANTGELFF | TGTGCCAGTAGTCCGCGGGGGGCGAACACCGGGGAGCTGTTTTTT
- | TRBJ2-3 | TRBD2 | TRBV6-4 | CASSDSSGGSDTQYF | TGTGCCAGCAGTGACTCGAGCGGGGGGTCAGATACGCAGTATTTT
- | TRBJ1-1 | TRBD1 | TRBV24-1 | CATSGLDRAGTEAFF | TGTGCCACCAGTGGCCTCGACAGGGCTGGCACTGAAGCTTTCTTT
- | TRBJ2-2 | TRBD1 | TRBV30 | CAWSRREGQGNTGELFF | TGTGCCTGGAGCCGAAGGGAGGGACAGGGGAACACCGGGGAGCTGTTTTTT
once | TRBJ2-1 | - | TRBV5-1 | CASSLGIEGGEQFF | TGCGCCAGCAGCTTGGGGATTGAGGGGGGAGAGCAGTTCTTC
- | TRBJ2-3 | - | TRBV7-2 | CASSLAVTDTQYF | TGTGCCAGCAGCTTAGCTGTCACAGATACGCAGTATTTT
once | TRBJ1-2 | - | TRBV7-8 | CASSLVYDSPNYGYTF | TGTGCCAGCAGCTTAGTTTATGACAGCCCTAACTATGGCTACACCTTC
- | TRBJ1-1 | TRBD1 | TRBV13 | CASSSMTGRNTEAFF | TGTGCCAGCAGCTCCATGACAGGGAGGAACACTGAAGCTTTCTTT
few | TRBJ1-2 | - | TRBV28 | CASRGAMGAYGYTF | TGTGCCAGCAGGGGGGCCATGGGGGCTTATGGCTACACCTTC
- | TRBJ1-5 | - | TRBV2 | CASSRGYGNQPQHF | TGTGCCAGCAGTCGGGGTTATGGCAATCAGCCCCAGCATTTT
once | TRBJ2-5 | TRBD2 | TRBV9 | CASSVVGGGWETQYF | TGTGCCAGCAGCGTAGTTGGGGGGGGTTGGGAGACCCAGTACTTC
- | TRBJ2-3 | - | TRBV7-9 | CASRSGGDTQYF | TGTGCCAGCAGGTCAGGTGGAGATACGCAGTATTTT
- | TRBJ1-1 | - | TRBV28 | CASSLGGGRGTEAFF | TGTGCCAGCAGTTTAGGGGGGGGCAGGGGCACTGAAGCTTTCTTT
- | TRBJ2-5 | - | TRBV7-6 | CASSPWGETQYF | TGTGCCAGCAGCCCCTGGGGTGAGACCCAGTACTTC
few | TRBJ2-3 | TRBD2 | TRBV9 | CASSVVGGDTDTQYF | TGTGCCAGCAGCGTAGTTGGGGGGGACACAGATACGCAGTATTTT
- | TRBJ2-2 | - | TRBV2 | CASSFAGLNTGELFF | TGTGCCAGCAGTTTTGCCGGGCTGAACACCGGGGAGCTGTTTTTT
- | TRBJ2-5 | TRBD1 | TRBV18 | CASSQGTGGQETQYF | TGTGCCAGCTCACAAGGAACAGGGGGACAAGAGACCCAGTACTTC